The rows below give T cell receptor beta chains drawn from one sample of a study of neurological immune-mediated disorders. MiXCR was run by TCRdb on the 5' RACE reads, yielding one entry per CDR3 protein. The sample lists fewer than 70,000 distinct CDR3 sequences; nearly 10% were seen once. The sequencing sample was made of PBMCs. The receptors stem from a young man in good health. Both conserved end residues are part of each CDR3. Fields, in order: V gene, D gene, J gene, clone size, CDR3 DNA, CDR3 protein. The D gene is left open where the match is weak. Clone sizes are given selectively: once, few, many, or a class where the clone is expanded.

TRBV7-2	-	TRBJ2-1	many	TGTGCCAGCAGCTTAGTCAGCTTGGCTAGTAATAATGAGCAGTTCTTC	CASSLVSLASNNEQFF
TRBV12-3/TRBV12-4	-	TRBJ2-1	-	TGTTCCAGCACAATTTGGGCGGAGCGCAATGAGCAGTTCTTC	CSSTIWAERNEQFF
TRBV27	TRBD2	TRBJ2-7	many	TGTGCCAGCAGTTTGACGGGGGGACCGGGTGGTGAGCAGTACTTC	CASSLTGGPGGEQYF
TRBV2	TRBD2	TRBJ2-3	many	TGTGCCAGCAGGAGAGGGACTAGCGGGAGGACAGATACGCAGTATTTT	CASRRGTSGRTDTQYF
TRBV7-2	TRBD2	TRBJ2-7	many	TGTGCCAGCAGCCCTGTAGCGGGAGGGAACTACGAGCAGTACTTC	CASSPVAGGNYEQYF
TRBV9	TRBD1	TRBJ1-1	many	TGTGCCAGCAGCCCCGGGACAGAGAACACTGAAGCTTTCTTT	CASSPGTENTEAFF
TRBV4-1	-	TRBJ2-1	many	TGCGCCAGCAGCCCCCGGTCGTCGAGACTTTCCTACAATGAGCAGTTCTTC	CASSPRSSRLSYNEQFF
TRBV6-1	-	TRBJ1-3	many	TGTGCCAGCAGTGATGGTGTCTCTGGAAACACCATATATTTT	CASSDGVSGNTIYF
TRBV5-1	TRBD1	TRBJ2-2	-	TGCGCCAGCAGCTCAGGGGGCTCCGTGGAGCTGTTTTTT	CASSSGGSVELFF
TRBV29-1	TRBD1	TRBJ2-2	-	TGCAGCTTTCACCGGGACAGGGGTGCCTTGGAGCTGTTTTTT	CSFHRDRGALELFF
TRBV7-2	TRBD1	TRBJ2-1	many	TGTGCCAGCAGCTTCAGGGGGCCATACAATGAGCAGTTCTTC	CASSFRGPYNEQFF
TRBV9	-	TRBJ2-1	many	TGTGCCAGCAGCGATAACGTCAGGGAGGTAGCGTCTCATGAGCAGTTCTTC	CASSDNVREVASHEQFF
TRBV11-2	-	TRBJ2-7	many	TGTGCCAGCAGCGAGGGCCTGGGGAGTTGGTACGAGCAGTACTTC	CASSEGLGSWYEQYF
TRBV12-3/TRBV12-4	-	TRBJ2-1	many	TGTGCCAGCAGTTCCGGACTAATAGACAATGAGCAGTTCTTC	CASSSGLIDNEQFF
TRBV11-2	-	TRBJ2-5	many	TGTGCCAGCAGCCCTGTTCGGGAGACCCAGTACTTC	CASSPVRETQYF
TRBV6-1	-	TRBJ1-4	many	TGTGCAACCACCCGGCAGGGCGATAATGAAAAACTGTTTTTT	CATTRQGDNEKLFF
TRBV7-8	-	TRBJ1-5	many	TGTGCCAGCAGCTTAGCGACGGGAATTGGAGTTTTTAGCAATCAGCCCCAGCATTTT	CASSLATGIGVFSNQPQHF
TRBV27	-	TRBJ1-2	many	TGTGCCAGCAGTTTAAGGAGGTACTATGGCTACACCTTC	CASSLRRYYGYTF
TRBV5-6	TRBD2	TRBJ2-7	many	TGTGCCAGCAGCTTGGGGCTAGCGGGTCCCTACGAGCAGTACTTC	CASSLGLAGPYEQYF
TRBV10-3	-	TRBJ2-1	-	TGTGCCATCACCAACGGGGTAGCAGAGGGGAATGAGCAGTTCTTC	CAITNGVAEGNEQFF
TRBV29-1	-	TRBJ1-1	many	TGCAGCGTTGTTGGGGAAATGAACACTGAAGCTTTCTTT	CSVVGEMNTEAFF
TRBV18	-	TRBJ1-2	many	TGTGCCAGCTCACCACCAGGGCAGCCCTATGGCTACACCTTC	CASSPPGQPYGYTF
TRBV2	-	TRBJ1-1	many	TGTGCCAGCAAAACCTCCGGTGGGGAAGCTTTCTTT	CASKTSGGEAFF
TRBV20-1	TRBD1	TRBJ1-2	many	TGCAGTGCTGGGACAGGATTCTATGGCTACACCTTC	CSAGTGFYGYTF
TRBV29-1	TRBD1	TRBJ2-7	many	TGCAGCGTAACCCGGGACAGGGCCCCCGAGCAGTACTTC	CSVTRDRAPEQYF
TRBV15	-	TRBJ2-2	many	TGTGCCACCAGCAGGGTGGACAGAAACACCGGGGAGCTGTTTTTT	CATSRVDRNTGELFF
TRBV20-1	-	TRBJ2-7	many	TGCAGTGCTAGCCAGGGTACCGAGCAGTACTTC	CSASQGTEQYF
TRBV27	TRBD2	TRBJ2-3	many	TGTGCCAGCAGTTTACCCCGCGGGAGTCGGGGCACAGATACGCAGTATTTT	CASSLPRGSRGTDTQYF
TRBV28	-	TRBJ2-2	many	TGTGCCAGCAGTTTAGCGGAGGCCCAGTCCGCCGGGGAGCTGTTTTTT	CASSLAEAQSAGELFF
TRBV29-1	TRBD2	TRBJ2-7	many	TGCAGCGCGCAGCTAGCGGATACCTACGAGCAGTACTTC	CSAQLADTYEQYF
TRBV7-9	TRBD2	TRBJ2-7	many	TGTGCCAGCACGGCGGGAGGCGCCTACGAGCAGTACTTC	CASTAGGAYEQYF
TRBV4-2	TRBD1	TRBJ1-5	many	TGTGCCAGCAGCCAAGAGGACAGGGGTGACCAGCCCCAGCATTTT	CASSQEDRGDQPQHF
TRBV27	-	TRBJ2-1	many	TGTGCCAGCAGTACCGCCTACAATGAGCAGTTCTTC	CASSTAYNEQFF
TRBV5-1	TRBD1	TRBJ2-7	many	TGCGCCAGCAGCTTCGGACAGGGGGTCACCTACGAGCAGTACTTC	CASSFGQGVTYEQYF
TRBV7-6	-	TRBJ1-5	-	TGTGCCAGCGGCCCAGCACAAAATCAGCCCCAGCATTTT	CASGPAQNQPQHF
TRBV5-1	-	TRBJ1-4	many	TGCGCCAGCAGCTCAGACACAACTAATGAAAAACTGTTTTTT	CASSSDTTNEKLFF
TRBV5-5	-	TRBJ1-5	many	TGTGCCAGCAGCCCGGCCGGGACGGGGAGCAATCAGCCCCAGCATTTT	CASSPAGTGSNQPQHF
TRBV20-1	-	TRBJ1-2	many	TGCAGTGCTAGCAACGGGGCGCCGAATGGCTACACCTTC	CSASNGAPNGYTF
TRBV12-3/TRBV12-4	-	TRBJ1-5	many	TGTGCCAGCAGTCCCGGGCGCGATCATTTT	CASSPGRDHF
TRBV24-1	TRBD2	TRBJ2-1	many	TGTGCCACCAGTGATCAGTTAGCGGGAGGAACCTCCTACAATGAGCAGTTCTTC	CATSDQLAGGTSYNEQFF
TRBV28	-	TRBJ2-5	many	TGTGCCAGCAGTTTTCGCGCAATGGGGGAGACCCAGTACTTC	CASSFRAMGETQYF
TRBV20-1	-	TRBJ1-6	many	TGCAGTGCATCGACCGGGACAAGGAATTCACCCCTCCACTTT	CSASTGTRNSPLHF
TRBV29-1	-	TRBJ2-3	many	TGCAGCGTTGAATTCGGGAATACGCAGTATTTT	CSVEFGNTQYF
TRBV7-9	-	TRBJ2-3	many	TGTGCCAGCAGCCCCCCTCTGGGCGCCCCTCGCACAGATACGCAGTATTTT	CASSPPLGAPRTDTQYF
TRBV6-2/TRBV6-3	-	TRBJ2-5	few	TGTGCCAGCAGACACCTCGTAGGCGAAGAGACCCAGTACTTC	CASRHLVGEETQYF
TRBV20-1	TRBD1	TRBJ2-1	many	TGCAGTGCTAAGGGGGCGGAAAGCTCCTACAATGAGCAGTTCTTC	CSAKGAESSYNEQFF
TRBV5-1	-	TRBJ2-1	many	TGCGCCAGCAGCATAGGGCCTAATGAGCAGTTCTTC	CASSIGPNEQFF
TRBV28	TRBD1	TRBJ2-7	many	TGTGCCAGCAGCCCGGACAGGATGAACGAGCAGTACTTC	CASSPDRMNEQYF